The clone carrying this TCR beta chain was observed many times. Its antigen is unknown. This specimen comes from a study of T-cell reconstitution after alpha-beta-depleted transplantation in children. Findings of the study overall: Reported findings indicate that, about two months after transplant, alpha-beta T cells came from several hundred expanded clones, which were derived from non-depleted graft cells.

TCRbeta library preparation incorporated unique molecular identifiers. One entry per CDR3 protein results from TCRdb running MiXCR on the PCR reads. The table lists approximately 16,000 distinct CDR3 sequences, 4.5% to 6.5% of them singletons, with approximately 7% in the top ten. The input for sequencing was PBMCs, taken before TCRalphabeta/CD19-depleted stem cell transplant. The source of this sequence is a boy aged 10-17 years with acute lymphoblastic leukemia, due to receive a stem cell transplant.

The CDR3 DNA reads as TGTGCCAGCAGCTTAGGTGGGACAGGGGTCAACGAGCAGTACTTC. This gives the protein CASSLGGTGVNEQYF. This chain uses TRBV11-2 with TRBJ2-7; 10 positions match TRBD1. CDR1 is SGHAT, CDR2 FQNNGV, per germline. The CDR3 is 15 amino acids. With V trimmed by 1 base and J by 5 bases, 5 bases remained unmatched.